This T cell receptor (beta chain) came from a study of blood T cell repertoires in COVID-19. The germline V gene encodes CDR1 LNHNV and CDR2 YYDKDF (reference sequence). The CDR3 extends over 14 amino acids. Trimming took off 1 base at V and 6 bases at J, with 10 bases between the two ends. Original handling: Cell counts per sample came from amplifying reference gene primers. Only in-frame clones appear in the TCRdb table, and some are missing; sequencing was by immunoSEQ multiplex PCR. For V, J and clone size, that table is used; D and trimming come from the DNA. The table records over 85,000 clones, about 81% of them present only once.

Input material: peripheral blood. The chain uses TRBV15 and TRBJ2-1; perhaps TRBD2 as D (7 bases). The receptor was derived from a man aged 65 to 85 with acute or convalescent COVID-19. The CDR3 DNA follows: TGTGCCACCAGCAGAGGGGGGGGCCCCAATGAGCAGTTCTTC. Translated: CATSRGGGPNEQFF.